Listed below are T cell receptor beta chains from one sample, sequenced in a study of cytomegalovirus exposure and HLA in healthy donors. Clones were read by immunoSEQ multiplex PCR, and TCRdb kept only the in-frame ones, dropping some. The table includes roughly 200,000 clones, around 75% detected once. The source material was PBMCs. These receptor sequences come from a female donor in good health and CMV-seronegative. Each CDR3 is given with its conserved first and last residue. A D gene is named only where the DNA matches it firmly. Clone size appears in some rows only: once, few, many, or a class for an expanded clone.

V	size	D	J	DNA	CDR3
TRBV4-1	-	-	TRBJ2-5	TGCGCCAGCAGCCAAGACATCGGCAGGGCCGATAGTCAAGAGACCCAGTACTTC	CASSQDIGRADSQETQYF
TRBV5-5	few	-	TRBJ1-2	TGTGCCAGCAGCTTACCAGATAACTATGGCTACACCTTC	CASSLPDNYGYTF
TRBV6-6	-	TRBD2	TRBJ2-2	TGTGCCAGCAGTCTCGGGACTAGCGGAAACACCGGGGAGCTGTTTTTT	CASSLGTSGNTGELFF
TRBV27	-	-	TRBJ2-2	TGTGCCAGCAGTTCTAACAGCTACACCGGGGAGCTGTTTTTT	CASSSNSYTGELFF
TRBV29-1	-	TRBD2	TRBJ2-7	TGCAGCGTTGAAGGGGAGGGGATGTACGAGCAGTACTTC	CSVEGEGMYEQYF
TRBV7-9	few	-	TRBJ1-1	TGTGCCAGCAGCCCCCAGAGGGACACGAGGAACACTGAAGCTTTCTTT	CASSPQRDTRNTEAFF
TRBV9	-	TRBD1	TRBJ2-7	TGTGCCAGCAGCGTAGGCGACAGGGGATACGAGCAGTACTTC	CASSVGDRGYEQYF
TRBV29-1	once	-	TRBJ1-1	TGCAGCGTTTATGACACTGAAGCTTTCTTT	CSVYDTEAFF
TRBV29-1	-	TRBD1	TRBJ1-2	TGCGGTTATTTGCAGGGGGAATATGGCTACACCTTC	CGYLQGEYGYTF
TRBV19	-	TRBD1	TRBJ1-1	TGTGCCAGTTCGGACAGGCCGGAGACTGAAGCTTTCTTT	CASSDRPETEAFF
TRBV9	-	-	TRBJ2-2	TGTGCCAGCAGCGTAGGGGGGGTTACCGGGGAGCTGTTTTTT	CASSVGGVTGELFF
TRBV6-1	-	-	TRBJ2-5	TGTGCCGCTGGAGGTTTGGAGATGGGGGAGACCCAGTACTTC	CAAGGLEMGETQYF
TRBV7-9	-	TRBD1	TRBJ2-2	TGTGCCAGCAGCCGGACAGGGAGCACCGGGGAGCTGTTTTTT	CASSRTGSTGELFF
TRBV9	-	TRBD2	TRBJ2-1	TGTGCCAGCAGTCTCAGCGGGAGCAACAATGAGCAGTTCTTC	CASSLSGSNNEQFF
TRBV10-3	few	TRBD2	TRBJ2-7	TGTGCCATCAGTGAGTTGGGACTAGCGGGAGGGCCCTACGAGCAGTACTTC	CAISELGLAGGPYEQYF
TRBV4-1	-	-	TRBJ2-1	TGCGCCAGCAGCCAAGATGAGAGAGGAATATCCTACAATGAGCAGTTCTTC	CASSQDERGISYNEQFF
TRBV30	-	-	TRBJ2-7	TGTGCCTGTTCCGCCCCCGGGAGAACCTACGAGCAGTACTTC	CACSAPGRTYEQYF
TRBV30	-	-	TRBJ1-2	TGTGCCTGGAGTGGGGGCGCCTATGGCTACACCTTC	CAWSGGAYGYTF
TRBV7-2	-	TRBD2	TRBJ2-3	TGTGCCAGCAGCAGGGGACTAGCGGGAATCACAGATACGCAGTATTTT	CASSRGLAGITDTQYF